The TCR beta chain described here comes from a study of tumor T cells in aggressive B-cell lymphoma. As regards this clone: At one end, the junction sequence differs from germline, possibly due to a read error.

The germline V gene encodes CDR1 LNHDA and CDR2 SQIVND (reference sequence). There are 16 residues in the CDR3. Sequencing used immunoSEQ multiplex PCR; TCRdb keeps in-frame clones, though not all of them. The sample includes 6,200 or so clones, approximately 88% seen only once; the top ten take approximately 2.8%. The chain combines TRBV19 with TRBJ2-7; D might be TRBD1 (6 bases). Sequences were obtained from tumor tissue. The TCR sequence derives from an adult with diffuse large B cell lymphoma. Some clones in this sample may be carry-over from other donors' samples. CDR3 protein: CASSAQNRESAYEQYF. The CDR3 DNA reads TGTGCCAGTAGTGCCCAGAACAGGGAGTCGGCCTACGAGCAATACTTC.